The 29 T cell receptor beta chains presented below share a single source sample, sequenced in a study of cytomegalovirus exposure and HLA in healthy donors. Vbeta (60) and Jbeta (13) primers were used in the PCR. Assay: immunoSEQ multiplex PCR; the TCRdb copy retains only in-frame clones and omits some. The sample lists around 120,000 clones, 82% seen once, with approximately 2.6% in the top ten. The sequenced material came from PBMCs. These receptors were taken from a boy younger than 10 in good health and CMV-seronegative.

This clone was picked up a small number of times. The chain has TRBV5-1 and TRBJ2-2, with a weak D call TRBD2 (5 bases). In germline, CDR1 is SGHRS, CDR2 YFSETQ. There are 16 residues in the CDR3. V lost 4 bases and J 1 base, leaving 14 bases between the germline ends. CDR3: CASSPAGILNTGELFF. CDR3 nucleotides: TGCGCCAGCAGCCCGGCGGGCATATTGAACACCGGGGAGCTGTTTTTT. Supplemented by reference TRBV5-1 and TRBJ2-2, the full variable domain reads KAGVTQTPRYLIKTRGQQVTLSCSPISGHRSVSWYQQTPGQGLQFLFEYFSETQRNKGNFPGRFSGRQFSNSRSEMNVSTLELGDSALYLCASSPAGILNTGELFFGEGSRLTVL.

The chain recombines TRBV5-1 with TRBJ2-2, with 7 bases identical to TRBD1. With 2 bases clipped from V and 6 bases from J, the junction kept 1 base outside the gene matches. Germline V gene data show CDR1 as SGHRS and CDR2 as YFSETQ. The CDR3 covers 13 residues. The CDR3 loop is CASSLDRAGELFF. For the CDR3, the DNA is TGCGCCAGCAGCTTAGACAGGGCCGGGGAGCTGTTTTTT. Supplemented by reference TRBV5-1 and TRBJ2-2, the full variable domain reads KAGVTQTPRYLIKTRGQQVTLSCSPISGHRSVSWYQQTPGQGLQFLFEYFSETQRNKGNFPGRFSGRQFSNSRSEMNVSTLELGDSALYLCASSLDRAGELFFGEGSRLTVL.

CDR3 DNA: TGCGCCAGCAGCTTGGAGACAGGTAGCGCTGAAGCTTTCTTT. It is translated as CASSLETGSAEAFF. The rearrangement joins TRBV5-1 to TRBJ1-1; possibly TRBD1 for D (6 bases). Germline CDR1 SGHRS, CDR2 YFSETQ. The CDR3 is 14 residues long. Trimming stripped 0 bases from V and 6 bases from J, with 12 bases between.

The chain combines TRBV30 with TRBJ1-1; TRBD1 is a possible D gene (6 bases). V was trimmed by 6 bases and J by 5 bases, leaving 16 bases between them. CDR1 is GTSNPN and CDR2 is SVGIG in the germline V gene (reference sequence). The CDR3 covers 13 residues. CDR3 DNA sequence: TGTGCCTGTACCTCAGGGGTATGGACTGAAGCTTTCTTT. Translated, it gives CACTSGVWTEAFF.

The rearrangement uses TRBV11-3 and TRBJ2-1; D not certain. The length of the CDR3 is 12 residues. Germline V gene lookup returns CDR1 SGHNT and CDR2 YENEEA. V was trimmed by 3 bases and J by 8 bases, leaving 8 bases between them. The DNA for the CDR3 is TGTGCCAGCAGCTTTGTGGGCCATGAGCAGTTCTTC. Protein product: CASSFVGHEQFF.

Only a few counts were recorded for this clone. The rearrangement links TRBV6-5 to TRBJ2-2; D is perhaps TRBD2 (5 bases). V was cut by 5 bases and J by 2 bases, with 12 bases left in between. The CDR3 sequence is 15 residues long. In germline, CDR1 is MNHEY, CDR2 SVGAGI. This chain's CDR3 is CASSPSADNTGELFF. The DNA of the CDR3 is TGTGCCAGCAGTCCTTCAGCGGATAACACCGGGGAGCTGTTTTTT.

The genes are TRBV6-5 and TRBJ2-3; no clear D gene. The germline CDR1 and CDR2 sequences are MNHEY and SVGAGI. Trimming left V 11 bases short and J 11 bases short, with 11 bases between. The CDR3 sequence is 9 residues long. The DNA of the CDR3 is TGTGCCCTAGAGGATTGGCAGTATTTT. Translating gives CALEDWQYF.

The chain couples TRBV6-1 to TRBJ2-1; 11 bases match TRBD2. Germline V gene lookup returns CDR1 MNHNS and CDR2 SASEGT. This CDR3 region has 15 residues. Losses at the gene ends were 5 bases for V and 6 bases for J; bases not matched to a gene: 6. The CDR3, as DNA: TGTGCCAGCAGTAAAACTAGCGGGGGCTTCAATGAGCAGTTCTTC. The encoded protein is CASSKTSGGFNEQFF.

The chain is built from TRBV7-9 and TRBJ1-1, with D maybe TRBD1 (5 bases). The CDR3 totals 14 residues. CDR1 is SEHNR and CDR2 is FQNEAQ in the germline V gene (reference sequence). The V and J ends lost 5 bases and 5 bases respectively, with 15 bases between them. The DNA for the CDR3 is TGTGCCAGCAGCCCTCAGGGTGGGGGGACTGAAGCTTTCTTT. Translated: CASSPQGGGTEAFF.

The V and J genes are TRBV27 and TRBJ1-2, with 9 positions matching TRBD1. The CDR3 is made up of 15 amino acids. Germline assignment: CDR1 MNHEY and CDR2 SMNVEV (reference sequence). J gave up 4 bases and V 1 base, and 4 bases lay outside the gene matches. Here the CDR3 reads CASSLWGQGSYGYTF. The CDR3 DNA sequence: TGTGCCAGCAGTTTATGGGGACAGGGATCCTATGGCTACACCTTC.

Only a few counts were recorded for this clone. J is TRBJ2-3 and V is TRBV6-4, with a possible D match to TRBD1 (6 bases). Germline V gene lookup returns CDR1 MRHNA and CDR2 SNTAGT. The V gene lost 5 bases and the J gene lost 4 bases, with 10 bases spanning the gap. CDR3 length equals 13 residues. CDR3 in DNA: TGTGCCAGCAGTAGGACAGAGGCAGATACGCAGTATTTT. It codes for CASSRTEADTQYF.

The V gene is TRBV5-6, the J gene TRBJ2-7; D possibly corresponds to TRBD1 (5 bases). The CDR3 has 12 residues. Germline CDR1 reads SGHDT; CDR2 reads YYEEEE. V dropped 4 bases and J dropped 6 bases, with 11 bases sitting between them. The CDR3 reads CASSRRRGEQYV. CDR3 nucleotide sequence: TGTGCCAGCAGCCGCCGAAGGGGCGAGCAGTACGTC.

This chain connects TRBV10-3 to TRBJ2-7; 14 nucleotides line up with TRBD2. Germline CDR1 and CDR2: ENHRY and SYGVKD. This CDR3 region has 15 residues. The CDR3 sequence: CVISERTSGRYEQYV. In DNA, the CDR3 is TGTGTCATCAGTGAGCGGACTAGCGGGAGGTACGAGCAGTACGTC.

The rearrangement uses TRBV10-3 and TRBJ2-1; 11 bases line up with TRBD2. The CDR3 extends over 16 amino acids. The germline CDR1 and CDR2 sequences are ENHRY and SYGVKD. V trimming: 5 bases; J trimming: 10 bases; junction bases outside the gene matches: 13. CDR3 nucleotides: TGTGCCATCAGTCCGCCCCCGGGACTAGCGGTAGACGAGCAGTTCTTC. Translating it yields CAISPPPGLAVDEQFF.

The chain couples TRBV2 to TRBJ2-3; D remains unclear. The DNA matches TRBJ1-5 better at its end, which makes the J call doubtful. The germline V gene encodes CDR1 SNHLY and CDR2 FYNNEI. This CDR3 has 15 residues. The CDR3: CASSPGGPLTDTQHF. The CDR3 DNA sequence: TGTGCCAGCAGTCCGGGCGGGCCGCTCACAGATACGCAGCATTTT.

J is TRBJ1-2 and V is TRBV6-1; 8 bases line up with TRBD1. The CDR3 is 13 residues long. The V gene's germline CDR1 is MNHNS and CDR2 SASEGT. Unmatched junction bases numbered 8, after V lost 8 bases and J lost 6 bases. In DNA form, the CDR3 reads TGTGCCAGCCGGACAGGGCCGGTGGATGGCTACACCTTC. It encodes CASRTGPVDGYTF.

This clone was picked up one time. This sequence joins TRBV6-5 and TRBJ1-1; 8 nucleotides align to TRBD1. The CDR3 has 15 residues. Per germline, CDR1 MNHEY and CDR2 SVGAGI. The V and J ends lost 0 bases and 1 base, in that order; junction bases with no gene match: 1. Here the CDR3 reads CASSYSTGENTEAFF. The DNA of the CDR3 is TGTGCCAGCAGTTACTCGACAGGGGAGAACACTGAAGCTTTCTTT.

The CDR3 DNA reads as TGTGCCAGCAGCGTTTCCCACACCGGGGAGCTGTTTTTT. Translated, it gives CASSVSHTGELFF. The chain recombines TRBV6-4 with TRBJ2-2; D is unclear. Germline-derived CDR1 and CDR2 are MRHNA and SNTAGT. V was shortened by 6 bases and J by 3 bases, with 8 bases between the two germline ends. This CDR3 comprises 13 residues.

Note on this clone: One junction end disagrees with the germline gene, perhaps due to a read error. This chain connects TRBV7-9 to TRBJ1-1; D not certain. Germline lookup yields CDR1 SEHNR and CDR2 FQNEAQ (reference sequence). This CDR3 has 15 amino acids. CDR3 nucleotides: TGTTCCAGCAGCCCACCTACCGGGGTGAACACTGAAGCTTTCTTT. Its protein is CSSSPPTGVNTEAFF.

J is TRBJ1-2 and V is TRBV7-9; D may be TRBD1 (5 bases). Germline loops: CDR1 SEHNR, CDR2 FQNEAQ (reference sequence). CDR3 length: 15 amino acids. Trimming took off 3 bases at V and 4 bases at J, with 15 bases between the two ends. CDR3 region: CASSFQSTAGYGYTF. The CDR3, as DNA: TGTGCCAGCAGCTTCCAATCGACAGCGGGCTATGGCTACACCTTC.

The genes are TRBV7-2 and TRBJ1-1, with TRBD1 matching 9 bases. CDR3 length equals 18 residues. Germline V gene data show CDR1 as SGHTA and CDR2 as FQGNSA. Trimming cost V 6 bases and J 1 base; bases outside gene matches: 15. In DNA form, the CDR3 reads TGTGCCAGCAGTTGGGACAGGGCCCTTCTCAATAAGAACACTGAAGCTTTCTTT. Protein: CASSWDRALLNKNTEAFF.

The chain is built from TRBV7-9 and TRBJ1-2; D call uncertain. The V end lost 5 bases, the J end lost 7 bases, and 11 bases lay between the germline ends. Germline CDR1 and CDR2: SEHNR and FQNEAQ (reference sequence). There are 12 residues in the CDR3. CDR3 loop: CASSPSGVGYTF. The CDR3 DNA follows: TGTGCCAGCAGCCCTAGCGGGGTTGGCTACACCTTC.

This chain joins TRBV6-4 and TRBJ2-2; TRBD2 might be the D (7 bases). Germline CDR1 MRHNA, CDR2 SNTAGT. Trimming stripped 2 bases from V and 7 bases from J, with 17 bases between. The CDR3 totals 16 residues. CDR3 protein: CASSDDGRGMRGELFF. In nucleotides, the CDR3 is TGTGCCAGCAGTGACGATGGGAGGGGGATGCGCGGGGAGCTGTTTTTT.

In this sample, this clone turned up a few times. The genes are TRBV6-6 and TRBJ1-1; D is unresolved. This CDR3 comprises 14 residues. In germline, CDR1 is MNHNY, CDR2 SVGAGI (reference sequence). Deletions cut 6 bases from V and 4 bases from J, with 15 bases between. CDR3 amino acids: CASRLGMLGTEAFF. The CDR3 DNA reads TGTGCCAGCAGACTCGGGATGCTCGGCACTGAAGCTTTCTTT.

The chain employs TRBV15 and TRBJ1-1; maybe TRBD1 (6 bases). Germline lookup yields CDR1 LNHNV and CDR2 YYDKDF (reference sequence). Deletions cut 0 bases from V and 0 bases from J, with 11 bases between. This CDR3 is built from 16 residues. CDR3 DNA: TGTGCCACCAGCAGAGATTGGACAGCCCTGAACACTGAAGCTTTCTTT. Translated: CATSRDWTALNTEAFF.

The gene calls are TRBV11-1 and TRBJ2-7; a possible D gene is TRBD2 (5 bases). Germline V gene sequence: CDR1 SGHAT, CDR2 FQDESV (reference sequence). The length of the CDR3 is 13 residues. The V and J ends lost 4 bases and 3 bases respectively, with 10 bases between them. The CDR3 DNA reads as TGTGCCAGCAGCTCGGGATTTCTCTACGAGCAGTACGTC. Its translation: CASSSGFLYEQYV.

The CDR3 region has the DNA TGTGCCAGCAGTGAAAGACTAGAGCCAGATACGCAGTATTTT. As protein: CASSERLEPDTQYF. The chain joins TRBV6-1 to TRBJ2-3, with D maybe TRBD2 (6 bases). The CDR3 has 14 residues. Per germline, CDR1 MNHNS and CDR2 SASEGT. Trimming took 2 bases from V and 4 from J, leaving 10 bases between them.

The chain recombines TRBV7-2 with TRBJ2-2, with 12 bases lining up with TRBD2. The CDR3 spans 16 residues. Germline CDR1 is SGHTA and CDR2 is FQGNSA. With 4 bases clipped from V and 5 bases from J, the junction kept 5 bases outside the gene matches. The CDR3 DNA is TGTGCCAGCAGCTCGCCTAGCGGGAGGGGGACCGGGGAGCTGTTTTTT. Encoded protein: CASSSPSGRGTGELFF.

V usage is TRBV18 and J usage is TRBJ2-4; D is possibly TRBD2 (7 bases). The CDR3 is 15 residues long. Germline V gives CDR1 KGHSH, CDR2 LQKENI. Trimming shortened V by 3 bases and J by 7 bases, and 16 bases separated the two germline ends. The CDR3 sequence: CASSPPGGAENIQYF. CDR3 bases: TGTGCCAGCTCACCCCCGGGGGGCGCAGAGAACATTCAGTACTTC. Variable domain in full (rest from reference TRBV18 and TRBJ2-4): NAGVMQNPRHLVRRRGQEARLRCSPMKGHSHVYWYRQLPEEGLKFMVYLQKENIIDESGMPKERFSAEFPKEGPSILRIQQVVRGDSAAYFCASSPPGGAENIQYFGAGTRLSVL.